These 25 T cell receptor beta chains originate from one sample sequenced in a study of cytomegalovirus exposure and HLA in healthy donors. PCR primers comprised 60 Vbeta and 13 Jbeta primers. Measured with immunoSEQ multiplex PCR; TCRdb has only the in-frame clones, and not every one. Here the sample spans about 89,000 clones, around 77% being singletons. Sample: PBMCs. All receptors come from a man aged 25 to 40 in good health and CMV-seronegative.

This clone was observed a few times. The chain combines TRBV25-1 with TRBJ1-2, with 7 bases fitting TRBD1. Germline trimming cut 2 bases from V and 5 bases from J; bases unmatched to any gene: 2. Looked up from germline, CDR1 is MGHDK and CDR2 is SYGVNS. There are 13 residues in the CDR3. CDR3: CASSEGTAYGYTF. CDR3 coding DNA: TGTGCCAGCAGTGAAGGGACAGCTTATGGCTACACCTTC.

The J gene is TRBJ1-1, the V gene TRBV6-1; D is perhaps TRBD1 (5 bases). CDR1 and CDR2 from the germline V gene are MNHNS and SASEGT. This CDR3 has 13 amino acids. The V gene lost 6 bases and the J gene lost 4 bases, with 12 bases spanning the gap. CDR3 sequence: CASSQHQGTEAFF. CDR3 DNA: TGTGCCAGCAGCCAGCACCAGGGCACTGAAGCTTTCTTT.

CDR3 loop: CASSLGFQANTEAFF. CDR3 in DNA: TGTGCCAGCAGCTTGGGATTTCAGGCGAACACTGAAGCTTTCTTT. This chain connects TRBV5-4 to TRBJ1-1; no firm D call. Trimming took off 0 bases at V and 1 base at J, with 10 bases between the two ends. This CDR3 is built from 15 residues. The germline CDR1 and CDR2 sequences are SGHNT and YYREEE (reference sequence).

V and J are TRBV7-2 and TRBJ2-1, with TRBD2 identical over 8 bases. Trimming took 5 bases from V and 11 from J; bases not matched to a gene: 8. CDR1 and CDR2 from the germline V gene are SGHTA and FQGNSA. The CDR3 spans 13 residues. CDR3 DNA: TGTGCCAGCAGCCCCGAGCGGGAGAGGCAGCAGTTCTTC. It translates to CASSPERERQQFF. Based on the CDR3 plus reference TRBV7-2 and TRBJ2-1, the full variable domain is GAGVSQSPSNKVTEKGKDVELRCDPISGHTALYWYRQSLGQGLEFLIYFQGNSAPDKSGLPSDRFSAERTGGSVSTLTIQRTQQEDSAVYLCASSPERERQQFFGPGTRLTVL.

This sequence joins TRBV5-4 and TRBJ2-7; tentatively, D is TRBD2 (7 bases). The V end was cut by 3 bases, the J end by 6 bases, with 19 bases between. CDR1 is SGHNT and CDR2 is YYREEE in the germline V gene (reference sequence). The CDR3 spans 15 residues. The CDR3 loop is CASSSKGGPLGEQYF. DNA for the CDR3: TGTGCCAGCAGCTCCAAGGGGGGGCCCTTGGGCGAGCAGTACTTC.

The chain recombines TRBV7-9 with TRBJ2-1; perhaps TRBD2 as D (6 bases). Trimming removed 0 bases at V and 2 bases at J, with 17 bases between. Germline V gene lookup returns CDR1 SEHNR and CDR2 FQNEAQ (reference sequence). The CDR3 loop spans 18 amino acids. DNA for the CDR3: TGTGCCAGCAGCTTAGCGTCGATCCGGGAGCGCGCCTACAATGAGCAGTTCTTC. Its translation: CASSLASIRERAYNEQFF. Complete variable domain (other parts from reference TRBV7-9 and TRBJ2-1): DTGVSQNPRHKITKRGQNVTFRCDPISEHNRLYWYRQTLGQGPEFLTYFQNEAQLEKSRLLSDRFSAERPKGSFSTLEIQRTEQGDSAMYLCASSLASIRERAYNEQFFGPGTRLTVL.

The DNA for the CDR3 is TGTGCCAGCAGCCAGCGGGGTAGCGGGAGTGCCTATCGGACGCAGTATTTT. Its translation: CASSQRGSGSAYRTQYF. This chain joins TRBV7-2 and TRBJ2-3; 9 bases agree with TRBD2. CDR1 is SGHTA and CDR2 is FQGNSA in the germline V gene. The V and J ends lost 5 bases and 9 bases, in that order; junction bases with no gene match: 18. This CDR3 comprises 17 residues.

CDR3 nucleotides: TGTGCCAGCTCACCTGGGACAGGGAATTCACCCCTCCACTTT. It is translated as CASSPGTGNSPLHF. The J gene is TRBJ1-6, the V gene TRBV18; 9 nucleotides agree with TRBD1. CDR1 is KGHSH, CDR2 LQKENI, per germline. The V and J ends lost 3 bases and 7 bases, in that order; junction bases with no gene match: 1. The CDR3 has 14 amino acids.

The gene calls are TRBV4-1 and TRBJ2-7, with D uncertain. V lost 3 bases to trimming and J lost 1 base, with 16 bases between them. The CDR3 consists of 16 residues. Per germline, CDR1 MGHRA and CDR2 YSYEKL. The CDR3 is CASSQILGRSSYEQYF. The DNA of the CDR3 is TGCGCCAGCAGCCAGATACTGGGCAGGTCATCCTACGAGCAGTACTTC.

The chain combines TRBV5-1 with TRBJ2-5, with a possible D match to TRBD2 (6 bases). CDR1 is SGHRS, CDR2 YFSETQ, per germline. This CDR3 has 14 residues. Between the trimmed V and J ends, which lost 4 bases and 3 bases, there was a span of 13 bases. The CDR3 coding sequence is TGCGCCAGCAGCCTAATGGTAGCGGAAGAGACCCAGTACTTC. It translates to CASSLMVAEETQYF. Supplemented by reference TRBV5-1 and TRBJ2-5, the full variable domain reads KAGVTQTPRYLIKTRGQQVTLSCSPISGHRSVSWYQQTPGQGLQFLFEYFSETQRNKGNFPGRFSGRQFSNSRSEMNVSTLELGDSALYLCASSLMVAEETQYFGPGTRLLVL.

V is TRBV28 and J is TRBJ2-7; 9 bases are a match to TRBD2. V shed 6 bases and J 11 bases; nucleotides not matched to a gene: 5. This CDR3 contains 11 residues. Per the germline V gene, CDR1 is MDHEN and CDR2 is SYDVKM. CDR3 residues: CASRDPSGKYF. The CDR3 DNA reads TGTGCCAGCAGAGACCCTAGCGGGAAGTACTTC. The entire variable domain, with the rest obtained from reference TRBV28 and TRBJ2-7, is as follows: DVKVTQSSRYLVKRTGEKVFLECVQDMDHENMFWYRQDPGLGLRLIYFSYDVKMKEKGDIPEGYSVSREKKERFSLILESASTNQTSMYLCASRDPSGKYFGPGTRLTVT.

This clone was counted between two and nine times. V and J are TRBV5-5 and TRBJ2-1; D is possibly TRBD1 (5 bases). The CDR3 has 13 residues. The germline gives CDR1 SGHKS, CDR2 YYEKEE (reference sequence). V dropped 3 bases and J dropped 2 bases, with 6 bases sitting between them. The DNA for the CDR3 is TGTGCCAGCAGCTCAGGGACCTACAATGAGCAGTTCTTC. It encodes CASSSGTYNEQFF.

This sequence joins TRBV19 and TRBJ2-3; 10 bases line up with TRBD1. Trimming cost V 6 bases and J 3 bases; bases outside gene matches: 6. The germline V gene encodes CDR1 LNHDA and CDR2 SQIVND (reference sequence). This CDR3 has 15 amino acids. The CDR3 nucleotides are TGTGCCAGTAGGGGCCGGGACAGGGGTACAGATACGCAGTATTTT. Translating gives CASRGRDRGTDTQYF. Using reference TRBV19 and TRBJ2-3 for the parts outside the CDR3, the full variable domain is DGGITQSPKYLFRKEGQNVTLSCEQNLNHDAMYWYRQDPGQGLRLIYYSQIVNDFQKGDIAEGYSVSREKKESFPLTVTSAQKNPTAFYLCASRGRDRGTDTQYFGPGTRLTVL.

This chain connects TRBV7-9 to TRBJ1-3; D remains unclear. There are 14 residues in the CDR3. The germline V and J ends were trimmed by 10 bases and 0 bases, with 13 bases remaining between them. Germline values: CDR1 SEHNR, CDR2 FQNEAQ (reference sequence). CDR3 residues: CAMRTGSSGNTIYF. The CDR3 nucleotides are TGTGCCATGAGGACGGGGAGCTCTGGAAACACCATATATTTT.

V usage is TRBV5-1 and J usage is TRBJ2-5; 8 bases are shared with TRBD1. The closer fit of TRBJ2-7 to the DNA end suggests the J call may be wrong. In germline, CDR1 is SGHRS, CDR2 YFSETQ. The CDR3 is made up of 16 amino acids. CDR3 DNA: TGCGCCAGCAGCAGAGCCACAGGGGGAAGGTCCTACGAGCAGTACTTC. This translates into CASSRATGGRSYEQYF.

J is TRBJ2-4 and V is TRBV18, with TRBD1 as a possible D gene (5 bases). CDR3 length: 18 amino acids. Germline V gene lookup returns CDR1 KGHSH and CDR2 LQKENI. V gave up 2 bases and J gave up 2 bases, with 19 bases separating them. CDR3 coding DNA: TGTGCCAGCTCACCAATTGGGGCCACTATTTCCCCCAAAAACATTCAGTACTTC. Protein: CASSPIGATISPKNIQYF.

This chain links TRBV4-1 with TRBJ2-3; D possibly corresponds to TRBD1 (5 bases). The CDR3 is 16 amino acids. Trimming cost V 2 bases and J 4 bases, with 16 bases left between them. Per germline, CDR1 MGHRA and CDR2 YSYEKL. CDR3: CASSQTYAGIADTQYF. The CDR3 bases are TGCGCCAGCAGCCAAACCTACGCAGGGATCGCAGATACGCAGTATTTT.

The V call is TRBV9, the J call TRBJ2-3, with D perhaps TRBD2 (5 bases). Deletions cut 0 bases from V and 4 bases from J, with 21 bases between. The CDR3 is 18 residues long. The germline gives CDR1 SGDLS, CDR2 YYNGEE. The CDR3 region has the DNA TGTGCCAGCAGCGTAGCAACGGACTCCAACCCCGGGGCAGATACGCAGTATTTT. This gives the protein CASSVATDSNPGADTQYF. The whole variable domain, remainder taken from reference TRBV9 and TRBJ2-3, is DSGVTQTPKHLITATGQRVTLRCSPRSGDLSVYWYQQSLDQGLQFLIQYYNGEERAKGNILERFSAQQFPDLHSELNLSSLELGDSALYFCASSVATDSNPGADTQYFGPGTRLTVL.

The chain combines TRBV6-5 with TRBJ1-2, with D perhaps TRBD1 (5 bases). The V and J ends lost 0 bases and 3 bases respectively, with 14 bases between them. Germline assignment: CDR1 MNHEY and CDR2 SVGAGI. This CDR3 contains 16 residues. CDR3 sequence reads: CASSYSAQGGDYGYTF. Here the CDR3 DNA reads TGTGCCAGCAGTTACTCTGCTCAGGGTGGTGACTATGGCTACACCTTC.

The gene calls are TRBV2 and TRBJ2-1, with 15 bases aligning to TRBD2. In germline, CDR1 is SNHLY, CDR2 FYNNEI. After removal of 7 bases from V and 10 bases from J, the junction contained 17 bases not matched to a gene. The CDR3 runs 18 residues. The CDR3 here is CASNSDGGGLAGGYEQFF. DNA for the CDR3: TGTGCCAGCAATAGTGATGGGGGAGGACTAGCGGGAGGGTACGAGCAGTTCTTC.

The V and J genes are TRBV19 and TRBJ1-5; D is unclear. V was shortened by 4 bases and J by 7 bases, with 11 bases between the two germline ends. The germline V gene has CDR1 LNHDA and CDR2 SQIVND (reference sequence). The CDR3 extends over 13 amino acids. The CDR3 DNA follows: TGTGCCAGTAGTACTGGGTTCGGGCAGCCCCAGCATTTT. Protein product: CASSTGFGQPQHF. The entire variable domain, with the rest obtained from reference TRBV19 and TRBJ1-5, is as follows: DGGITQSPKYLFRKEGQNVTLSCEQNLNHDAMYWYRQDPGQGLRLIYYSQIVNDFQKGDIAEGYSVSREKKESFPLTVTSAQKNPTAFYLCASSTGFGQPQHFGDGTRLSIL.

The chain has TRBV19 and TRBJ2-3; TRBD1 matches at 7 bases. The germline V gene encodes CDR1 LNHDA and CDR2 SQIVND (reference sequence). V was clipped by 9 bases and J by 2 bases; unmatched bases: 11. The CDR3 runs to 15 residues. The CDR3 spells CASVRGQAATDTQYF. CDR3 nucleotides: TGTGCCAGCGTTCGCGGACAGGCGGCCACAGATACGCAGTATTTT.

The chain couples TRBV19 to TRBJ2-7; D uncertain. CDR3 size: 13 residues. From germline, CDR1 is LNHDA and CDR2 SQIVND (reference sequence). V shed 2 bases and J shed 7 bases, with 12 bases lying between them. CDR3 loop: CASSISWRKEQYF. The CDR3 bases are TGTGCCAGTAGTATAAGTTGGCGGAAGGAGCAGTACTTC.

The V and J genes are TRBV5-1 and TRBJ1-3; TRBD1 matches at 7 bases. The germline V gene encodes CDR1 SGHRS and CDR2 YFSETQ. Losses at the gene ends were 0 bases for V and 7 bases for J; bases not matched to a gene: 7. This CDR3 spans 15 amino acids. In DNA form, the CDR3 reads TGCGCCAGCAGCTTGGAAGGCAGGGGGGACAACACCATATATTTT. It translates to CASSLEGRGDNTIYF.

The chain carries TRBV9 and TRBJ2-7, with 8 nucleotides matching TRBD2. The germline V gene has CDR1 SGDLS and CDR2 YYNGEE. V shed 2 bases and J 2 bases; nucleotides not matched to a gene: 9. The CDR3 runs 16 residues. The CDR3 DNA sequence: TGTGCCAGCAGCGTTGCTTCGCGGGGGGACACCTACGAGCAGTACTTC. Its protein is CASSVASRGDTYEQYF.